The 14 T cell receptor beta chains reported below all come from one sample, sequenced in a study of blood T cell repertoires in COVID-19. Clones were read by immunoSEQ multiplex PCR, and TCRdb kept only the in-frame ones, dropping some. The repertoire holds under 150,000 clones, around two thirds seen once, with roughly 2% in the top ten. The sample taken for sequencing was peripheral blood. These receptors originate from a woman aged 70-85 years with acute or convalescent COVID-19.

The chain has TRBV24-1 and TRBJ2-7; D may be TRBD1 (6 bases). V was pared by 6 bases and J by 6 bases, with 14 bases between. The CDR3 runs 13 residues. Germline CDR1 reads KGHDR; CDR2 reads SFDVKD. Here the CDR3 DNA reads TGTGCCACCAGTAAGGGACAAATAACCGAGCAGTACTTC. Translated, it gives CATSKGQITEQYF.

The chain couples TRBV19 to TRBJ2-5; TRBD2 is a possible D gene (6 bases). The CDR3 length is 14 residues. V lost 6 bases and J lost 1, with 12 bases in between. Germline loops: CDR1 LNHDA, CDR2 SQIVND (reference sequence). CDR3: CASSALGSQETQYF. The CDR3 region has the DNA TGTGCCAGTAGCGCCCTCGGGAGCCAAGAGACCCAGTACTTC.

This clone has more than one count but fewer than ten. The rearrangement links TRBV5-4 to TRBJ1-1, with 9 bases fitting TRBD1. Germline-derived CDR1 and CDR2 are SGHNT and YYREEE (reference sequence). This CDR3 spans 14 amino acids. The ends lost 4 bases at V and 6 bases at J; junction bases unmatched: 7. The CDR3 sequence: CASSVGDRVAEAFF. CDR3 in DNA: TGTGCCAGCAGCGTGGGGGACAGGGTGGCTGAAGCTTTCTTT.

The CDR3 sequence: CASSGSGTNHEQYF. For the CDR3, the DNA is TGTGCCAGCAGTGGTTCCGGGACTAATCACGAGCAGTACTTC. The rearrangement links TRBV2 to TRBJ2-7, with 7 positions matching TRBD2. The CDR3 covers 14 residues. The germline gives CDR1 SNHLY, CDR2 FYNNEI. Losses at the gene ends were 4 bases for V and 5 bases for J; bases not matched to a gene: 8.

V usage is TRBV19 and J usage is TRBJ2-5, with a tentative D call TRBD1 (6 bases). Trimming took 6 bases from V and 12 from J, leaving 14 bases between them. Germline V gives CDR1 LNHDA, CDR2 SQIVND (reference sequence). The CDR3 spans 11 residues. CDR3 sequence: CASSQGPAKYF. CDR3 DNA: TGTGCCAGTAGCCAGGGGCCGGCTAAGTACTTC.

A few counts support this clone. This chain joins TRBV6-2 or TRBV6-3 and TRBJ2-1; 10 bases are shared with TRBD2. V trimming: 2 bases; J trimming: 6 bases; junction bases outside the gene matches: 4. The germline V gene encodes CDR1 MNHEY and CDR2 SVGEGT. The length of the CDR3 is 15 residues. The CDR3 nucleotides read TGTGCCAGCAGTTACCGAGCGGGAGGGGGCAATGAGCAGTTCTTC. Protein product: CASSYRAGGGNEQFF.

The chain employs TRBV29-1 and TRBJ1-1; tentatively, D is TRBD1 (5 bases). The length of the CDR3 is 12 residues. CDR1 and CDR2 from the germline V gene are SQVTM and ANQGSEA. Trimming pared 4 bases from V and 4 bases from J, leaving 10 bases between. CDR3 nucleotides: TGCAGCGTTGGAGACAGACTCACTGAAGCTTTCTTT. Its protein is CSVGDRLTEAFF.

The rearrangement joins TRBV5-4 to TRBJ2-5; perhaps TRBD1 as D (6 bases). In germline, CDR1 is SGHNT, CDR2 YYREEE (reference sequence). Trimming pared 2 bases from V and 0 bases from J, leaving 11 bases between. The CDR3 length is 15 residues. CDR3 sequence: CASSLGGSYQETQYF. The CDR3 nucleotides read TGTGCCAGCAGCTTAGGGGGTTCGTACCAAGAGACCCAGTACTTC.

This chain links TRBV28 with TRBJ2-7; possibly TRBD2 for D (6 bases). This CDR3 contains 15 residues. Germline-derived CDR1 and CDR2 are MDHEN and SYDVKM. V gave up 4 bases and J gave up 2 bases, with 15 bases separating them. The CDR3, as DNA: TGTGCCAGCAGTTCGCCGGGACTGGGACCCTACGAGCAGTACTTC. Translated, it gives CASSSPGLGPYEQYF. Based on the CDR3 plus reference TRBV28 and TRBJ2-7, the full variable domain is DVKVTQSSRYLVKRTGEKVFLECVQDMDHENMFWYRQDPGLGLRLIYFSYDVKMKEKGDIPEGYSVSREKKERFSLILESASTNQTSMYLCASSSPGLGPYEQYFGPGTRLTVT.

V and J are TRBV10-3 and TRBJ2-7; D call uncertain. V was clipped by 8 bases and J by 1 base, with 9 bases between them. There are 12 residues in the CDR3. CDR1 is ENHRY, CDR2 SYGVKD, per germline. The CDR3 region has the DNA TGTGCCATCGGCGACATATCCTACGAGCAGTACTTC. Translating it yields CAIGDISYEQYF.

The gene calls are TRBV19 and TRBJ2-5, with 8 positions matching TRBD1. Germline V gene sequence: CDR1 LNHDA, CDR2 SQIVND (reference sequence). J was trimmed by 1 base and V by 4 bases; bases with no gene match: 8. This CDR3 contains 16 residues. In DNA form, the CDR3 reads TGTGCCAGTAGTAGTGAGGGGACAGGTGCCCAAGAGACCCAGTACTTC. It yields the protein CASSSEGTGAQETQYF.

This sequence joins TRBV24-1 and TRBJ2-4, with a weak D call TRBD1 (7 bases). Germline V CDR1 and CDR2: KGHDR, SFDVKD. V lost 3 bases, J lost 4 bases, and 15 bases lay in between. The length of the CDR3 is 16 residues. Here the CDR3 reads CATSDGGSQGKNIQYF. CDR3 in DNA: TGTGCCACCAGTGATGGGGGGTCACAGGGGAAAAACATTCAGTACTTC.

The chain joins TRBV5-4 to TRBJ1-2, with 7 nucleotides matching TRBD1. J was trimmed by 4 bases and V by 4 bases; bases with no gene match: 4. Germline V gene lookup returns CDR1 SGHNT and CDR2 YYREEE (reference sequence). The CDR3 loop spans 13 amino acids. CDR3 residues: CASSVDRAYGYTF. CDR3 nucleotide sequence: TGTGCCAGCAGCGTAGACAGGGCCTATGGCTACACCTTC. Complete variable domain (other parts from reference TRBV5-4 and TRBJ1-2): ETGVTQSPTHLIKTRGQQVTLRCSSQSGHNTVSWYQQALGQGPQFIFQYYREEENGRGNFPPRFSGLQFPNYSSELNVNALELDDSALYLCASSVDRAYGYTFGSGTRLTVV.

V is TRBV20-1 and J is TRBJ2-5; no definite D call. This CDR3 has 11 residues. Germline lookup yields CDR1 DFQATT and CDR2 SNEGSKA (reference sequence). V lost 7 bases and J lost 5, with 11 bases in between. CDR3 protein: CSGGPSETQYF. CDR3 nucleotide sequence: TGCAGTGGAGGTCCGTCGGAGACCCAGTACTTC.